Following are 13 T cell receptor beta chains from one sample sequenced in a study of cytomegalovirus exposure and HLA in healthy donors. The PCR made use of 60 Vbeta and 13 Jbeta primers. Here immunoSEQ multiplex PCR was the method, and the copy in TCRdb shows in-frame clones only, minus some. The sample has about 110,000 clones, roughly three quarters seen once. Sequencing was carried out using PBMCs. All receptors come from a man aged 35 to 55 in good health and CMV-seronegative.

The CDR3 spells CASSLGQSLYEQYF. CDR3 sequence (DNA): TGTGCCAGTAGTTTGGGACAGAGCCTCTACGAGCAGTACTTC. The chain has TRBV19 and TRBJ2-7, with 7 nucleotides matching TRBD1. V trimming: 5 bases; J trimming: 3 bases; junction bases outside the gene matches: 7. The CDR3 covers 14 residues. Germline CDR1 reads LNHDA; CDR2 reads SQIVND (reference sequence).

The chain recombines TRBV11-2 with TRBJ2-7; D not certain. CDR1 and CDR2 from the germline V gene are SGHAT and FQNNGV. V lost 8 bases and J lost 2, with 10 bases in between. This CDR3 contains 12 residues. The CDR3 bases are TGTGCCAGCGTATCGGAGACCTACGAGCAGTACTTC. Translation gives CASVSETYEQYF.

This clone was found a few times. The V call is TRBV7-2, the J call TRBJ1-1; 7 bases agree with TRBD1. The CDR3 sequence is 13 residues long. Losses at the gene ends were 2 bases for V and 5 bases for J; bases not matched to a gene: 2. Germline CDR1 SGHTA, CDR2 FQGNSA. The CDR3 sequence is CASSLTTGTEAFF. Written as DNA, the CDR3 is TGTGCCAGCAGCTTAACGACAGGGACTGAAGCTTTCTTT.

Only a few counts were recorded for this clone. This rearrangement joins TRBV30 to TRBJ2-1; D unresolved. Germline V gene lookup returns CDR1 GTSNPN and CDR2 SVGIG (reference sequence). The CDR3 is 12 residues long. With 3 bases removed from V and 2 bases from J, the gap between germline ends came to 5 bases. The CDR3: CAWSATYNEQFF. The DNA for the CDR3 is TGTGCCTGGAGCGCTACCTACAATGAGCAGTTCTTC.

This chain joins TRBV14 and TRBJ2-2, with a weak D call TRBD1 (7 bases). V lost 4 bases and J lost 1, with 13 bases in between. The length of the CDR3 is 16 residues. CDR1 is SGHDN and CDR2 is FVKESK in the germline V gene. This CDR3 reads CASSRRGTENTGELFF. The DNA of the CDR3 is TGTGCCAGCAGCCGACGGGGGACAGAGAACACCGGGGAGCTGTTTTTT.

This clone was detected only once. The chain couples TRBV19 to TRBJ2-1; 9 bases map to TRBD2. Germline-derived CDR1 and CDR2 are LNHDA and SQIVND (reference sequence). The J segment lost 10 bases and the V segment lost 7 bases, leaving 11 bases of the junction unmatched. CDR3 length: 14 amino acids. CDR3 region: CASILAGGPGEQFF. CDR3 coding DNA: TGTGCCAGTATCTTGGCGGGGGGGCCTGGGGAGCAGTTCTTC.

This rearrangement joins TRBV6-1 to TRBJ1-2; a possible D gene is TRBD1 (5 bases). The length of the CDR3 is 15 residues. Trimming cost V 3 bases and J 0 bases, with 11 bases left between them. Germline loops: CDR1 MNHNS, CDR2 SASEGT. The DNA for the CDR3 is TGTGCCAGCAGTGATCCGACAGACCCTAACTATGGCTACACCTTC. Its protein is CASSDPTDPNYGYTF.

This sequence joins TRBV18 and TRBJ2-2, with a tentative D call TRBD1 (6 bases). Trimming left V 2 bases short and J 7 bases short, with 11 bases between. The CDR3 is 14 residues long. From germline, CDR1 is KGHSH and CDR2 LQKENI. CDR3 sequence (DNA): TGTGCCAGCTCACCAGAAGAAGGGGGCGGGGAGCTGTTTTTT. This gives the protein CASSPEEGGGELFF.

This rearrangement joins TRBV5-4 to TRBJ1-2; no clear D. The CDR3 runs to 15 residues. Germline assignment: CDR1 SGHNT and CDR2 YYREEE (reference sequence). The ends were cut back, 4 bases at V and 0 bases at J, with 13 bases in the middle. The CDR3 loop reads CASSINPVSNYGYTF. CDR3 DNA: TGTGCCAGCAGCATCAACCCGGTTTCTAACTATGGCTACACCTTC.

The chain carries TRBV12-5 and TRBJ2-3; TRBD2 agrees at 12 bases. Trimming removed 5 bases from V and 3 bases from J; junction bases left unmatched: 6. This CDR3 comprises 16 residues. Germline V gives CDR1 LGHNT, CDR2 FRNRAP. CDR3: CASGTKTSGRTDTQYF. CDR3 bases: TGTGCTAGTGGTACAAAGACTAGCGGGAGAACAGATACGCAGTATTTT.

The chain joins TRBV5-6 to TRBJ1-5; 9 bases are shared with TRBD1. This CDR3 contains 14 residues. CDR1 is SGHDT, CDR2 YYEEEE, per germline. The ends lost 5 bases at V and 5 bases at J; junction bases unmatched: 5. The CDR3: CASRNRQGDQPQHF. The CDR3 nucleotides are TGTGCCAGCAGGAATAGACAGGGGGATCAGCCCCAGCATTTT.

The gene calls are TRBV5-1 and TRBJ2-7; TRBD1 aligns across 7 bases. Germline V lookup: CDR1 SGHRS, CDR2 YFSETQ. This CDR3 has 15 residues. The V gene end was trimmed by 0 bases and the J gene end by 4 bases; junction bases not matched to a gene: 7. The CDR3 DNA follows: TGCGCCAGCAGCTTGGGGGAGACAGGGCGGTACGAGCAGTACTTC. Amino acid sequence: CASSLGETGRYEQYF. The full variable domain, its missing parts supplied by reference TRBV5-1 and TRBJ2-7, is KAGVTQTPRYLIKTRGQQVTLSCSPISGHRSVSWYQQTPGQGLQFLFEYFSETQRNKGNFPGRFSGRQFSNSRSEMNVSTLELGDSALYLCASSLGETGRYEQYFGPGTRLTVT.

This clone was seen a few times. The CDR3 here is CASSYSAGVYQPQHF. For the CDR3, the DNA is TGTGCCAGCAGTTACTCCGCGGGGGTTTATCAGCCCCAGCATTTT. The chain links TRBV6-6 to TRBJ1-5; TRBD1 is a possible D gene (5 bases). V was cut by 0 bases and J by 5 bases, with 11 bases left in between. The CDR3 has 15 amino acids. From germline, CDR1 is MNHNY and CDR2 SVGAGI (reference sequence).